These T cell receptor beta chains were read from a single sample in a study of blood T cell repertoires in COVID-19. The assay was immunoSEQ multiplex PCR, and TCRdb's table has in-frame clones only and misses some. The table lists around 300,000 clones, around 90% of them singletons, with 3.5% to 4.5% in the top ten. Source material: PBMCs or T cells enriched from blood (not recorded which). The receptors stem from a woman aged 18-29 years with acute COVID-19. Each CDR3 is given with its conserved first and last residue. D genes are given only for firm matches. Only part of the rows carry a size: once, few, many, or a class if the clone is expanded.

d_call	clone_size	v_call	j_call	cdr3_aa	cdr3_nt
TRBD2	.	TRBV7-3	TRBJ2-2	CASSRLAGGTNTGELFF	TGTGCCAGCAGCCGACTAGCGGGAGGGACGAACACCGGGGAGCTGTTTTTT
.	.	TRBV28	TRBJ1-1	CASSFPGNTEAFF	TGTGCCAGCAGTTTCCCGGGGAACACTGAAGCTTTCTTT
TRBD1	.	TRBV30	TRBJ1-3	CAWRLAGQGRNTIYF	TGTGCCTGGCGGCTTGCTGGACAGGGCAGAAACACCATATATTTT
.	once	TRBV27	TRBJ1-6	CASSLGQLINSPLHF	TGTGCCAGCAGTTTAGGACAGCTAATTAATTCACCCCTCCACTTT
.	few	TRBV21-1	TRBJ1-3	CASSKGKQDGGNTIYF	TGTGCCAGCAGCAAGGGGAAACAGGACGGAGGAAACACCATATATTTT
.	.	TRBV24-1	TRBJ2-6	CATSGGLGQRGLSGANVLTF	TGTGCCACCAGTGGCGGCCTCGGACAGCGGGGACTATCTGGGGCCAACGTCCTGACTTTC
TRBD1	.	TRBV28	TRBJ1-1	CATRARWDSTEAFF	TGTGCCACCCGCGCCAGGTGGGACAGCACTGAAGCTTTCTTT
.	few	TRBV11-2	TRBJ1-2	CASSLTGINYGYTF	TGTGCCAGCAGCTTGACAGGAATAAACTATGGCTACACCTTC
TRBD1	.	TRBV11-2	TRBJ1-5	CASSPRQGDWQPQHF	TGTGCCAGCAGCCCGCGACAGGGGGATTGGCAGCCCCAGCATTTT
TRBD1	.	TRBV24-1	TRBJ1-2	CATSDPGTGNYGYTF	TGTGCCACCAGTGATCCCGGGACAGGGAACTATGGCTACACCTTC
.	.	TRBV28	TRBJ1-2	CASTYSGGFNYGYTF	TGTGCCAGCACCTATTCGGGAGGTTTTAACTATGGCTACACCTTC
.	.	TRBV10-3	TRBJ2-7	CAISGASARGENEQYF	TGTGCCATCAGTGGAGCTAGCGCCCGAGGGGAAAACGAGCAGTACTTC
TRBD1	.	TRBV5-1	TRBJ1-2	CASTPTGQGQLNYGYTF	TGCGCCAGCACCCCCACGGGACAGGGGCAACTTAACTATGGCTACACCTTC
.	.	TRBV6-5	TRBJ1-2	CASSYTGRVNYGYTF	TGTGCCAGCAGTTACACAGGGCGAGTTAACTATGGCTACACCTTC
.	.	TRBV5-6	TRBJ2-1	CASSYVTSAYNEQFF	TGTGCCAGCAGCTACGTTACTAGTGCTTACAATGAGCAGTTCTTC
TRBD2	once	TRBV9	TRBJ2-7	CASSVGHGGSYEQYF	TGTGCCAGCAGCGTAGGGCATGGCGGGAGCTACGAGCAGTACTTC
.	once	TRBV6-5	TRBJ1-1	CASGGAISTEAFF	TGTGCCAGCGGGGGGGCAATATCCACTGAAGCTTTCTTT
TRBD1	.	TRBV3-1/TRBV3-2	TRBJ1-4	CASSRGQVATNEKLFF	TGTGCCAGCAGCCGGGGACAGGTTGCAACTAATGAAAAACTGTTTTTT
TRBD2	.	TRBV14	TRBJ2-7	CASSPRTSGQQYF	TGTGCCAGCAGCCCCAGGACTAGCGGGCAGCAGTACTTC
TRBD2	.	TRBV5-6	TRBJ2-7	CASSLGTSGRGYEQYF	TGTGCCAGCAGCTTGGGGACTAGCGGGAGAGGCTACGAGCAGTACTTC
.	once	TRBV19	TRBJ2-3	CASSPRDPGDTQYF	TGTGCCAGTAGTCCCCGCGACCCGGGAGATACGCAGTATTTT
TRBD2	once	TRBV27	TRBJ2-1	CASSERGLLNEQFF	TGTGCCAGCAGTGAGCGGGGACTTCTCAATGAGCAGTTCTTC
.	.	TRBV2	TRBJ1-5	CASSGLGRGNQPQHF	TGTGCCAGCAGTGGCCTCGGCAGGGGCAATCAGCCCCAGCATTTT
.	.	TRBV20-1	TRBJ2-1	CSAVNGEQFF	TGCAGTGCAGTAAACGGTGAGCAGTTCTTC
.	.	TRBV5-4	TRBJ2-3	CASSLRREITDTQYF	TGTGCCAGCAGCTTGAGGCGGGAAATCACAGATACGCAGTATTTT
TRBD1	.	TRBV19	TRBJ1-5	CASSIWGPGQGGNQPQHF	TGTGCCAGTAGTATTTGGGGACCGGGACAGGGCGGAAATCAGCCCCAGCATTTT
TRBD1	.	TRBV4-2	TRBJ1-2	CASSQAWDSNYGYTF	TGTGCCAGCAGCCAAGCCTGGGACAGTAACTATGGCTACACCTTC
.	.	TRBV19	TRBJ2-1	CASSLSDNEQFF	TGTGCCAGTAGTTTATCAGATAATGAGCAGTTCTTC
TRBD1	.	TRBV7-2	TRBJ1-2	CASSSDRGRHGYTF	TGTGCCAGCAGCTCTGACAGGGGGAGACACGGCTACACCTTC
.	.	TRBV5-1	TRBJ2-7	CASSLAVGRGEQYF	TGCGCCAGCAGCTTGGCGGTGGGGAGAGGGGAGCAGTACTTC
TRBD1	.	TRBV10-1	TRBJ1-2	CASDGTGYSNYGYTF	TGCGCCAGCGACGGGACAGGGTATTCCAACTATGGCTACACCTTC
TRBD2	once	TRBV19	TRBJ2-3	CASTHGAGGPGSTDTQYF	TGTGCCAGTACCCATGGGGCGGGAGGGCCTGGGAGCACAGATACGCAGTATTTT
.	.	TRBV29-1	TRBJ1-2	CSVGGSNRRGYGYTF	TGCAGCGTGGGGGGATCCAACCGTCGAGGCTATGGCTACACCTTC
TRBD1	.	TRBV4-2	TRBJ1-2	CASSQGQGYFYGYTF	TGTGCCAGCAGCCAGGGACAGGGCTATTTCTATGGCTACACCTTC
TRBD1	.	TRBV6-2/TRBV6-3	TRBJ1-2	CASSQSRQGANGYTF	TGTGCCAGCAGTCAATCCCGACAGGGGGCAAATGGCTACACCTTC